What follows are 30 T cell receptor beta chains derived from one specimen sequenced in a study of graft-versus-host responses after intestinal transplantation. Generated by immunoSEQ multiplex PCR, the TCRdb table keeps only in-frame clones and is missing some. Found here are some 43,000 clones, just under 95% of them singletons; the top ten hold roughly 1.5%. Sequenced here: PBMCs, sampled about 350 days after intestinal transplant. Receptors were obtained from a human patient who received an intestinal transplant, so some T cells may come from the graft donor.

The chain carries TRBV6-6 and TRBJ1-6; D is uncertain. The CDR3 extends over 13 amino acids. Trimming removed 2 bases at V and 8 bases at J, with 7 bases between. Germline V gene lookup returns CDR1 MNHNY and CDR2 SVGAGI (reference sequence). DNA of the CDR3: TGTGCCAGCAGTTACACCGGGGATTCACCCCTCCACTTT. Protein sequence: CASSYTGDSPLHF.

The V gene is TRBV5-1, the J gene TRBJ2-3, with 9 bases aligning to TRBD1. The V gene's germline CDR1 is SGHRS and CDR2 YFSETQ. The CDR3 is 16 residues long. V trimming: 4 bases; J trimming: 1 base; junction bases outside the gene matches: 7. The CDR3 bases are TGCGCCAGCAGCATACAGGGGGCCCCCCGCACAGATACGCAGTATTTT. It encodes CASSIQGAPRTDTQYF.

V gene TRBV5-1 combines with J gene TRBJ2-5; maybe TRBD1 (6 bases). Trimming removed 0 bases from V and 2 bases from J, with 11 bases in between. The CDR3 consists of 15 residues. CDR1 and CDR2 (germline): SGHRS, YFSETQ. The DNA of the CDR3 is TGCGCCAGCAGCTTGGAGGGACAAATGCAAGAGACCCAGTACTTC. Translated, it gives CASSLEGQMQETQYF.

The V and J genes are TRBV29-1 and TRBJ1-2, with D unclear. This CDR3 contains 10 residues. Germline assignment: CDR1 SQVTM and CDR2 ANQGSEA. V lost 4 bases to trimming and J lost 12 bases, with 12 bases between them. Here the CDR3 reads CSVVGQVDTF. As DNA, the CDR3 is TGCAGCGTTGTTGGGCAGGTCGACACCTTC.

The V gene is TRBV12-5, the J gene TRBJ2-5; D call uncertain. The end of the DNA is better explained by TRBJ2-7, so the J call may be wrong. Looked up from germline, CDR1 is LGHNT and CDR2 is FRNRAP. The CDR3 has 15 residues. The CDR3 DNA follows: TGTGCTAGTGGTTTTTGGGGTGTAAGCTCCTACGAGCAGTACTTC. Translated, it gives CASGFWGVSSYEQYF.

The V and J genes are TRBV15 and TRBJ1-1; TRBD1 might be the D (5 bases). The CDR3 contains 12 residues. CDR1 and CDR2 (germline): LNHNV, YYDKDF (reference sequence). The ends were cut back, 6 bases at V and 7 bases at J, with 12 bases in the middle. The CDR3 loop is CATSKGSHEAFF. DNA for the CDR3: TGTGCCACCAGTAAGGGGTCCCATGAAGCTTTCTTT.

The CDR3 sequence: CASSLSEIAGGAYEQYF. CDR3 sequence (DNA): TGTGCCAGCAGCTTGTCTGAGATAGCGGGAGGTGCCTACGAGCAGTACTTC. V and J are TRBV5-6 and TRBJ2-7; 10 bases match TRBD2. CDR3 length: 17 residues. From germline, CDR1 is SGHDT and CDR2 YYEEEE. V dropped 1 base and J dropped 2; count of bases not matched to a gene: 9.

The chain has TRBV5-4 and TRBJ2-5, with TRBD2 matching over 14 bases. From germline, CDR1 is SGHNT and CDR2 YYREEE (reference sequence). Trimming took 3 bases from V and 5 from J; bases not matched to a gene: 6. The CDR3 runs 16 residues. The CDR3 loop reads CASSWTTSGGAETQYF. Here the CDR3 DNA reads TGTGCCAGCAGCTGGACGACTAGCGGGGGGGCGGAGACCCAGTACTTC.

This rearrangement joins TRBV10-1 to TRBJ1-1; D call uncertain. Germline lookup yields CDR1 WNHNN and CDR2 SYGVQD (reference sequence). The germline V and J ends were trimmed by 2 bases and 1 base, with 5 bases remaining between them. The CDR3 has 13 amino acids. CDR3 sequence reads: CASSEDGNTEAFF. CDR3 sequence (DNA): TGCGCCAGCAGTGAGGACGGGAACACTGAAGCTTTCTTT.

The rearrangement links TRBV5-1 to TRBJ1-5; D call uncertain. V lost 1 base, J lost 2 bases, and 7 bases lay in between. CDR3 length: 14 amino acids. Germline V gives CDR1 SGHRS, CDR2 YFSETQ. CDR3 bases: TGCGCCAGCAGCTTGACCAGTGGCAATCAGCCCCAGCATTTT. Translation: CASSLTSGNQPQHF. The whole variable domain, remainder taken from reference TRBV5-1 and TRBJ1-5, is KAGVTQTPRYLIKTRGQQVTLSCSPISGHRSVSWYQQTPGQGLQFLFEYFSETQRNKGNFPGRFSGRQFSNSRSEMNVSTLELGDSALYLCASSLTSGNQPQHFGDGTRLSIL.

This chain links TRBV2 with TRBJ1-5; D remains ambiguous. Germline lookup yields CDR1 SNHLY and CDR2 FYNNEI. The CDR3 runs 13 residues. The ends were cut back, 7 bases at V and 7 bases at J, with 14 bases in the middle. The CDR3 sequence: CASTTLPGQPQHF. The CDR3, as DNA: TGTGCCAGCACTACCCTCCCCGGGCAGCCCCAGCATTTT.

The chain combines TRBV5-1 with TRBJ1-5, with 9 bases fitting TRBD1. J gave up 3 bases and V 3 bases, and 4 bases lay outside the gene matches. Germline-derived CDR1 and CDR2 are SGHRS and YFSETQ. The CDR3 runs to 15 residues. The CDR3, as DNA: TGCGCCAGCAGCTGGACAGGGGCCACCAATCAGCCCCAGCATTTT. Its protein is CASSWTGATNQPQHF.

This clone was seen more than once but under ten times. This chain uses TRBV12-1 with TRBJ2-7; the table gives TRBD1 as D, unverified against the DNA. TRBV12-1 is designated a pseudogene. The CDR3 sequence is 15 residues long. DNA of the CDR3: TGTGCCAGCAGCTTTGTACCGGGACAGCCCTACGAGCAGTACTTC. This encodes CASSFVPGQPYEQYF.

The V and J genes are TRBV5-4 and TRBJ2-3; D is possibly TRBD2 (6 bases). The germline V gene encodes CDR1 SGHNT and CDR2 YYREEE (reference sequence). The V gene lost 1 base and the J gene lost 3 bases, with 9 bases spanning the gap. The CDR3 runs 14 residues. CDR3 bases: TGTGCCAGCAGCTTGCCCGGGGGAACAGATACGCAGTATTTT. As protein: CASSLPGGTDTQYF.

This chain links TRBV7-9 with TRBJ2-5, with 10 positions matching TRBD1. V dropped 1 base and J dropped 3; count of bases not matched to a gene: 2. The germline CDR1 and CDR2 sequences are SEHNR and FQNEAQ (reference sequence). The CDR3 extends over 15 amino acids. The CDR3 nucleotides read TGTGCCAGCAGCTTAGTAGGACAGGGGGAAGAGACCCAGTACTTC. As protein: CASSLVGQGEETQYF.

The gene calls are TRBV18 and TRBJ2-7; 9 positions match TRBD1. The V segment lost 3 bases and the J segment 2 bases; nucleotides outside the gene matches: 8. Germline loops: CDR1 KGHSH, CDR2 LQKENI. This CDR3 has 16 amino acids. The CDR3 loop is CASSPQFGQGTYEQYF. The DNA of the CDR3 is TGTGCCAGCTCACCCCAATTTGGACAGGGGACCTACGAGCAGTACTTC.

CDR3 region: CASSPPGLAGGPWTGELFF. CDR3 nucleotides: TGTGCCAGCTCACCACCGGGACTAGCGGGAGGGCCATGGACCGGGGAGCTGTTTTTT. The chain uses TRBV18 and TRBJ2-2; TRBD2 matches at 16 bases. The CDR3 loop spans 19 amino acids. Losses at the gene ends were 0 bases for V and 5 bases for J; bases not matched to a gene: 6. Germline CDR1 reads KGHSH; CDR2 reads LQKENI. Combining the CDR3 with reference TRBV18 and TRBJ2-2 gives the whole variable domain NAGVMQNPRHLVRRRGQEARLRCSPMKGHSHVYWYRQLPEEGLKFMVYLQKENIIDESGMPKERFSAEFPKEGPSILRIQQVVRGDSAAYFCASSPPGLAGGPWTGELFFGEGSRLTVL.

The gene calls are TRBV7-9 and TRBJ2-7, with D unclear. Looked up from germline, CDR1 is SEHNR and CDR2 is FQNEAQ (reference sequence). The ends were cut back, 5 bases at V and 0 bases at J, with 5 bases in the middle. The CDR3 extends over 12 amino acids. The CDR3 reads CASSASSYEQYF. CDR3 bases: TGTGCCAGCAGCGCGAGCTCCTACGAGCAGTACTTC. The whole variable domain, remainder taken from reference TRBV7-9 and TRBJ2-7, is DTGVSQNPRHKITKRGQNVTFRCDPISEHNRLYWYRQTLGQGPEFLTYFQNEAQLEKSRLLSDRFSAERPKGSFSTLEIQRTEQGDSAMYLCASSASSYEQYFGPGTRLTVT.

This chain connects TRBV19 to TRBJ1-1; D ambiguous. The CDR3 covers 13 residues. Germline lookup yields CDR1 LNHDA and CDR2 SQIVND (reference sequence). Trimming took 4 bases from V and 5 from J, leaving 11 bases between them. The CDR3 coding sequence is TGTGCCAGTAGTACCCGTGTATGGACTGAAGCTTTCTTT. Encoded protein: CASSTRVWTEAFF.

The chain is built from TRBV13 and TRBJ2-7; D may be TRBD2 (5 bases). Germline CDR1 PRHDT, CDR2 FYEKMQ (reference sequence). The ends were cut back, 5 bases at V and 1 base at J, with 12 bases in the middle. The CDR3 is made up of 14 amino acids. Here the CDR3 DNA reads TGTGCCAGCAGCGCTAGGACGGGGTCCTACGAGCAGTACTTC. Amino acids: CASSARTGSYEQYF.

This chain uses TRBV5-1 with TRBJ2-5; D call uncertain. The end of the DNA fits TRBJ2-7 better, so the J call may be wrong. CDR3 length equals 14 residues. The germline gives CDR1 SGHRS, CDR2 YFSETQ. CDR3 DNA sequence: TGCGCCAGCAGCCTAGGGTACAAGACTGCCGAGCAGTACTTC. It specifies CASSLGYKTAEQYF.

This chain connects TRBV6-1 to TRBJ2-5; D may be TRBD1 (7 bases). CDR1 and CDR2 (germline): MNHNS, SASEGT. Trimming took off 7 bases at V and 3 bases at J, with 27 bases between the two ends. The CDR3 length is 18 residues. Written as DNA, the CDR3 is TGTGCCAGCATTGACCGAGGGCCAGGGGGAGGTCTTAAAGAGACCCAGTACTTC. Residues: CASIDRGPGGGLKETQYF.

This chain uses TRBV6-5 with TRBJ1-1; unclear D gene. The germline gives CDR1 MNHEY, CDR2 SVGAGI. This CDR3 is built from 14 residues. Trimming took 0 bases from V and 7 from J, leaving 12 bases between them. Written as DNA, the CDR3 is TGTGCCAGCAGTTACTCAGGGCAGATGTATGAAGCTTTCTTT. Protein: CASSYSGQMYEAFF.

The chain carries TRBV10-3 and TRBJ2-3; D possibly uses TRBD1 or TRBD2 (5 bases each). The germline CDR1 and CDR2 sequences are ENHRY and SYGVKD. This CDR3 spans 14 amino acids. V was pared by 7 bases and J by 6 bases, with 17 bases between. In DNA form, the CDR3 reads TGTGCCATCAAGACTGACAGAGGGTCGGATACGCAGTATTTT. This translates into CAIKTDRGSDTQYF.

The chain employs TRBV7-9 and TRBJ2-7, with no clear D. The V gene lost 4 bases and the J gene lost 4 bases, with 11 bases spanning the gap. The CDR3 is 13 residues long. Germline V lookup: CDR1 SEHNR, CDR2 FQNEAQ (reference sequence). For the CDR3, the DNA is TGTGCCAGCAGCTCCAGGAACCCTTACGAGCAGTACTTC. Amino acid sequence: CASSSRNPYEQYF.

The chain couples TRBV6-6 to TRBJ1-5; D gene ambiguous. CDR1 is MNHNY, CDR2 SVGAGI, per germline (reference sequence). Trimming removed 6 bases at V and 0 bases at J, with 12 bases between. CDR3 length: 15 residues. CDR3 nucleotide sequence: TGTGCCAGCAGCCGCGGACCCGGTAGCAATCAGCCCCAGCATTTT. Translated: CASSRGPGSNQPQHF.

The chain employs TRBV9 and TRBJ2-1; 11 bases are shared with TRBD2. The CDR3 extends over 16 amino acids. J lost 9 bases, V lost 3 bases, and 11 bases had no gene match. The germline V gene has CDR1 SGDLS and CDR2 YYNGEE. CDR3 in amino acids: CASSARGLAEKGEQFF. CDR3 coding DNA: TGTGCCAGCAGCGCCCGGGGACTAGCGGAGAAGGGTGAGCAGTTCTTC. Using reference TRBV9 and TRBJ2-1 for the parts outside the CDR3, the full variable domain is DSGVTQTPKHLITATGQRVTLRCSPRSGDLSVYWYQQSLDQGLQFLIQYYNGEERAKGNILERFSAQQFPDLHSELNLSSLELGDSALYFCASSARGLAEKGEQFFGPGTRLTVL.

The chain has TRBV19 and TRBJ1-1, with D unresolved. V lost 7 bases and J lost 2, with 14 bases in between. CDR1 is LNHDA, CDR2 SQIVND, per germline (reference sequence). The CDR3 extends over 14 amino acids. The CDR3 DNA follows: TGTGCCAGTAACTTCCGGGGATTCAACACTGAAGCTTTCTTT. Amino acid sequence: CASNFRGFNTEAFF.

This chain's CDR3 is CASSELASAYNEQFF. CDR3 DNA sequence: TGCGCCAGCAGTGAGCTAGCCAGCGCCTACAATGAGCAGTTCTTC. The V call is TRBV10-2, the J call TRBJ2-1, with D possibly being TRBD2 (5 bases). Germline CDR1 WSHSY, CDR2 SAAADI. The CDR3 sequence is 15 residues long. Trimming removed 2 bases from V and 2 bases from J, with 10 bases in between.

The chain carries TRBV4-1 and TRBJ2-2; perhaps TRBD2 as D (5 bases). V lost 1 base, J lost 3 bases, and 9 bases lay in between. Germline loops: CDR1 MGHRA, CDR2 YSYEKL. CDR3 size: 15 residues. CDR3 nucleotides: TGCGCCAGCAGCCAAGTCCTCGGGGACACCGGGGAGCTGTTTTTT. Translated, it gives CASSQVLGDTGELFF.